The clone carrying this T cell receptor beta chain appeared a few times. CDR1 is SEHNR, CDR2 FQNEAQ, per germline (reference sequence). V was cut by 1 base and J by 8 bases, with 17 bases left in between. This CDR3 region has 15 residues. This sample was included in a study of early T cells in non-severe SARS-CoV-2 infection. MiXCR was run by TCRdb on the 5' RACE reads, yielding one entry per CDR3 protein. The sample includes more than 60,000 distinct CDR3 sequences, around 12% of them seen just once. The V and J genes are TRBV7-9 and TRBJ1-1; D is perhaps TRBD1 (6 bases). The specimen was whole blood, collected at baseline. The receptor was derived from an adult who was a healthcare worker with PCR-confirmed SARS-CoV-2 infection or an uninfected control (not recorded which). The CDR3 sequence is CASSLETSRGPEAFF. Written as DNA, the CDR3 is TGTGCCAGCAGCTTAGAAACTTCCAGGGGTCCCGAAGCTTTCTTT.